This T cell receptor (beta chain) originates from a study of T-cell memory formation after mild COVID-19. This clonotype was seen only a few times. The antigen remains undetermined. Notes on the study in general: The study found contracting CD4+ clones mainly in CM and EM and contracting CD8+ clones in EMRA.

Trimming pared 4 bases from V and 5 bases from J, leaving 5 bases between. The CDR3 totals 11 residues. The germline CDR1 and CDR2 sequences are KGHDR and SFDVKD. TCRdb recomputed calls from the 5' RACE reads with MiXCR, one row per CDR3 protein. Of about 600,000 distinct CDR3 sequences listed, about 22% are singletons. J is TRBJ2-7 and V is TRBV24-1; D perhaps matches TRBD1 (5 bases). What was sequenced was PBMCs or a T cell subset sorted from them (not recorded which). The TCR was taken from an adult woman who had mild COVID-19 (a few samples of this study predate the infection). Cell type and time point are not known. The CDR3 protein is CATSDRDEQYF. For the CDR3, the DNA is TGTGCCACCAGTGACAGGGACGAGCAGTACTTC.